These 14 T cell receptor beta chains originate from one sample sequenced in a study of spatial heterogeneity in lung cancer. Study conclusions and caveats: Mutation counts in tumors were tracked by counts of expanded intratumoral alpha and beta TCRs.

Via MiXCR, TCRdb re-called the 5' RACE reads, giving one row per CDR3 protein. Of tens of thousands of distinct CDR3 sequences in the sample, less than 20% were seen once. The time point is: sample taken at primary tumor resection. What these receptors recognize is not known. The sequences come from lung tumor tissue, collected at surgery. The receptors stem from a female donor with early-stage non-small cell lung cancer.

This clonotype was counted ten times or more. This rearrangement joins TRBV5-4 to TRBJ2-6, with 14 bases that match TRBD2. The V gene's germline CDR1 is SGHNT and CDR2 YYREEE (reference sequence). The length of the CDR3 is 17 residues. The V gene end was trimmed by 4 bases and the J gene end by 0 bases; junction bases not matched to a gene: 0. The CDR3 DNA sequence: TGTGCCAGCAGCGGGACTAGCGGGAGCTCTGGGGCCAACGTCCTGACTTTC. Protein product: CASSGTSGSSGANVLTF.

This clonotype was found once. The V gene is TRBV29-1, the J gene TRBJ2-3; 7 bases agree with TRBD2. Germline V gives CDR1 SQVTM, CDR2 ANQGSEA. Trimming removed 1 base from V and 8 bases from J; junction bases left unmatched: 12. The CDR3 covers 15 residues. The CDR3 DNA sequence: TGCAGCGTTGAAGTCGGGGGGACCGGTGAAGGTACGCAGTATTTT. Protein: CSVEVGGTGEGTQYF.

This clonotype was detected only a few times. The chain joins TRBV9 to TRBJ2-3; D possibly matches TRBD1 or TRBD2 (5 bases each). V was cut by 0 bases and J by 10 bases, with 18 bases left in between. The germline gives CDR1 SGDLS, CDR2 YYNGEE. The CDR3 runs 15 residues. The CDR3 sequence: CASSVDLEGSRSQYF. CDR3 nucleotide sequence: TGTGCCAGCAGCGTAGACTTAGAGGGGTCGCGATCGCAGTATTTT.

The chain recombines TRBV20-1 with TRBJ2-7; tentatively, D is TRBD2 (6 bases). Trimming removed 3 bases from V and 12 bases from J, with 18 bases in between. The CDR3 runs 12 residues. Germline V gene sequence: CDR1 DFQATT, CDR2 SNEGSKA (reference sequence). CDR3 coding DNA: TGCAGTGCTAGTTCGGATAGCGGAAATTGGTACTTC. It encodes CSASSDSGNWYF.

The chain links TRBV6-6 to TRBJ2-1; maybe TRBD1 (5 bases). The germline gives CDR1 MNHNY, CDR2 SVGAGI (reference sequence). This CDR3 spans 14 amino acids. The V end lost 5 bases, the J end lost 4 bases, and 12 bases lay between the germline ends. This CDR3 is CASSRPTDYNEQFF. The CDR3 DNA is TGTGCCAGCAGTCGCCCGACAGATTACAATGAGCAGTTCTTC.

This clonotype was counted at least ten times. The chain carries TRBV13 and TRBJ2-1; 9 bases agree with TRBD2. The germline gives CDR1 PRHDT, CDR2 FYEKMQ (reference sequence). The CDR3 sequence is 17 residues long. V was pared by 1 base and J by 4 bases, with 8 bases of the junction left unmatched. The CDR3 loop is CASSLEDSGSRYNEQFF. The DNA of the CDR3 is TGTGCCAGCAGCTTAGAAGATAGCGGGAGCCGGTACAATGAGCAGTTCTTC.

In this sample, this clonotype turned up a few times. This rearrangement joins TRBV3-1 to TRBJ2-1; the D is unclear. The CDR3 length is 14 residues. V dropped 3 bases and J dropped 8 bases, with 14 bases sitting between them. The V gene's germline CDR1 is LGHDT and CDR2 YNNKEL (reference sequence). The DNA of the CDR3 is TGTGCCAGCAGCCACAGTTACGACTCCGATGAGCAGTTCTTC. Translating gives CASSHSYDSDEQFF.

Many counts were recorded for this clonotype. This chain links TRBV29-1 with TRBJ2-1; D unresolved. CDR3 length: 11 amino acids. Germline loops: CDR1 SQVTM, CDR2 ANQGSEA. V dropped 0 bases and J dropped 12 bases, with 9 bases sitting between them. CDR3 sequence: CSVEEGFGQFF. CDR3 sequence (DNA): TGCAGCGTTGAAGAAGGTTTCGGGCAGTTCTTC.

The V call is TRBV29-1, the J call TRBJ2-3, with 7 bases matching TRBD2. Germline V gene sequence: CDR1 SQVTM, CDR2 ANQGSEA. The trim removed 3 bases at V and 13 bases at J, leaving 4 bases unmatched. CDR3 length: 10 residues. CDR3 amino acids: CSVEGGREYF. In DNA form, the CDR3 reads TGCAGCGTTGAGGGGGGGAGGGAGTATTTT.

The chain couples TRBV6-1 to TRBJ2-1, with D possibly matching TRBD1 (6 bases). In germline, CDR1 is MNHNS, CDR2 SASEGT. This CDR3 has 17 amino acids. Trimming removed 3 bases from V and 4 bases from J, with 19 bases in between. The CDR3 is CASSEDITGTRYNEQFF. In DNA, the CDR3 is TGTGCCAGCAGTGAGGATATTACCGGGACAAGATACAATGAGCAGTTCTTC.

This clonotype was recorded many times. The V gene is TRBV20-1, the J gene TRBJ2-1; TRBD2 matches at 7 bases. The CDR3 covers 16 residues. V lost 0 bases, J lost 0 bases, and 5 bases stayed unmatched. Per germline, CDR1 DFQATT and CDR2 SNEGSKA (reference sequence). This chain's CDR3 is CSARDSGGSSYNEQFF. The CDR3 DNA follows: TGCAGTGCTAGAGATTCAGGCGGGAGCTCCTACAATGAGCAGTTCTTC.

Only a few counts were recorded for this clonotype. The gene calls are TRBV29-1 and TRBJ2-1; 10 bases are shared with TRBD2. V trimming: 4 bases; J trimming: 3 bases; junction bases outside the gene matches: 9. The CDR3 contains 16 residues. Germline V gene sequence: CDR1 SQVTM, CDR2 ANQGSEA. The CDR3 coding sequence is TGCAGCGTTGTGGCCCTAGCGGGAGTGAACTACAATGAGCAGTTCTTC. Translating gives CSVVALAGVNYNEQFF.

This clonotype turned up a few times. This sequence joins TRBV5-1 and TRBJ2-5; 10 nucleotides line up with TRBD2. The CDR3 consists of 15 residues. Germline-derived CDR1 and CDR2 are SGHRS and YFSETQ. Germline trimming cut 0 bases from V and 5 bases from J; bases unmatched to any gene: 4. The CDR3 loop reads CASSLDSGRRETQYF. In DNA form, the CDR3 reads TGCGCCAGCAGCTTGGATAGCGGGAGGAGGGAGACCCAGTACTTC.

This clonotype has at least ten counts. The V and J genes are TRBV7-9 and TRBJ1-2, with 8 bases that match TRBD1. Germline CDR1 reads SEHNR; CDR2 reads FQNEAQ (reference sequence). This CDR3 region has 13 residues. The V gene end was trimmed by 2 bases and the J gene end by 8 bases; junction bases not matched to a gene: 4. The DNA for the CDR3 is TGTGCCAGCAGCTTACAGGGGGCACGCGGCTACACCTTC. This translates into CASSLQGARGYTF.